This entry lists 23 T cell receptor beta chains sequenced from one sample in a study of blood T cell repertoires in COVID-19. Sequencing was performed with immunoSEQ multiplex PCR; in TCRdb, only in-frame clones are kept and a portion is missing. This sample carries about 250,000 clones, 85% of them seen once, and the ten largest clones take 6% to 7%. Sample: peripheral blood. The receptors here all came from an older woman with active or convalescent COVID-19.

V is TRBV30 and J is TRBJ2-2; D is unclear. Germline assignment: CDR1 GTSNPN and CDR2 SVGIG (reference sequence). The V end lost 4 bases, the J end lost 1 base, and 4 bases lay between the germline ends. The CDR3 is 12 amino acids. CDR3 coding DNA: TGTGCCTGGACGGGGAACACCGGGGAGCTGTTTTTT. Protein sequence: CAWTGNTGELFF.

This clone appeared once. The V gene is TRBV19, the J gene TRBJ2-3; 10 bases map to TRBD2. The V segment lost 10 bases and the J segment 3 bases; nucleotides outside the gene matches: 7. In germline, CDR1 is LNHDA, CDR2 SQIVND (reference sequence). This CDR3 comprises 14 residues. CDR3: CATRSGGATDTQYF. The CDR3 nucleotides read TGTGCCACCCGCAGCGGGGGGGCGACAGATACGCAGTATTTT.

The gene calls are TRBV5-1 and TRBJ1-4; D possibly corresponds to TRBD1 (5 bases). CDR1 is SGHRS, CDR2 YFSETQ, per germline. The V gene lost 0 bases and the J gene lost 10 bases, with 13 bases spanning the gap. CDR3 length: 14 residues. CDR3 loop: CASSLAELRGKLFF. For the CDR3, the DNA is TGCGCCAGCAGCTTGGCCGAGTTAAGGGGAAAACTGTTTTTT.

This clone was counted a single time. The V and J genes are TRBV28 and TRBJ2-2, with a possible D match to TRBD1 (6 bases). Germline loops: CDR1 MDHEN, CDR2 SYDVKM. The CDR3 covers 12 residues. Trimming cost V 7 bases and J 11 bases, with 14 bases left between them. Here the CDR3 DNA reads TGTGCCAGCAATCGGGACACCCTTGAGCTGTTTTTT. This translates into CASNRDTLELFF.

This clone has a handful of counts. The chain uses TRBV15 and TRBJ2-1; D may be TRBD2 (6 bases). The CDR3 consists of 14 residues. With 1 base removed from V and 12 bases from J, the gap between germline ends came to 16 bases. The germline gives CDR1 LNHNV, CDR2 YYDKDF (reference sequence). The DNA for the CDR3 is TGTGCCACCAGCAGAGGGTCTCCGGGAGCGACGCAGTTCTTC. Amino acid sequence: CATSRGSPGATQFF.

The rearrangement uses TRBV18 and TRBJ2-7; 8 bases match TRBD1. V was clipped by 3 bases and J by 0 bases; unmatched bases: 4. This CDR3 comprises 15 residues. Germline CDR1 is KGHSH and CDR2 is LQKENI. The CDR3 sequence: CASSPWDRSSYEQYF. CDR3 in DNA: TGTGCCAGCTCACCTTGGGACAGGAGCTCCTACGAGCAGTACTTC.

The CDR3 bases are TGTGCCAGCAGTGATGGCGGGGGGCGAATCAATCAGCCCCAGCATTTT. It codes for CASSDGGGRINQPQHF. V gene TRBV6-1 combines with J gene TRBJ1-5, with D possibly matching TRBD1 (6 bases). CDR3 size: 16 residues. The V gene lost 3 bases and the J gene lost 3 bases, with 15 bases spanning the gap. Germline loops: CDR1 MNHNS, CDR2 SASEGT.

The rearrangement uses TRBV29-1 and TRBJ2-1; 8 bases are a match to TRBD2. The length of the CDR3 is 13 residues. CDR1 is SQVTM, CDR2 ANQGSEA, per germline. Germline trimming cut 4 bases from V and 8 bases from J; bases unmatched to any gene: 7. DNA for the CDR3: TGCAGCGTTGGTCGGAGCGGGAGCGATGAGCAGTTCTTC. It yields the protein CSVGRSGSDEQFF.

The chain joins TRBV7-2 to TRBJ1-5; a weak D match, TRBD1 (5 bases). This CDR3 is 16 amino acids long. The V end was cut by 3 bases, the J end by 2 bases, with 14 bases between. CDR1 is SGHTA, CDR2 FQGNSA, per germline. CDR3 region: CASSFGGDGRNQPQHF. DNA of the CDR3: TGTGCCAGCAGCTTCGGAGGGGATGGACGCAATCAGCCCCAGCATTTT.

The chain recombines TRBV6-6 with TRBJ2-2; maybe TRBD2 (6 bases). The ends were cut back, 2 bases at V and 2 bases at J, with 12 bases in the middle. The CDR3 is 16 amino acids. Germline values: CDR1 MNHNY, CDR2 SVGAGI (reference sequence). CDR3 amino acids: CASSYRGLQNTGELFF. Written as DNA, the CDR3 is TGTGCCAGCAGTTACCGGGGACTGCAAAACACCGGGGAGCTGTTTTTT.

This clone was observed once. The chain recombines TRBV11-3 with TRBJ2-3; a possible D gene is TRBD1 (6 bases). Trimming removed 5 bases at V and 3 bases at J, with 21 bases between. Looked up from germline, CDR1 is SGHNT and CDR2 is YENEEA. The length of the CDR3 is 17 residues. The CDR3 coding sequence is TGTGCCAGCAGCCCTACCTACCCAGGGCAGGGGACAGATACGCAGTATTTT. This translates into CASSPTYPGQGTDTQYF. The whole variable domain, remainder taken from reference TRBV11-3 and TRBJ2-3, is EAGVVQSPRYKIIEKKQPVAFWCNPISGHNTLYWYLQNLGQGPELLIRYENEEAVDDSQLPKDRFSAERLKGVDSTLKIQPAELGDSAVYLCASSPTYPGQGTDTQYFGPGTRLTVL.

This clone appeared once. The CDR3 coding sequence is TGTGCCAGCAGCTTGGGTGGGTTGGCGGGTATCCAAGAGACCCAGTACTTC. It specifies CASSLGGLAGIQETQYF. The rearrangement joins TRBV5-4 to TRBJ2-5, with D tentatively TRBD2 (5 bases). The germline V gene has CDR1 SGHNT and CDR2 YYREEE (reference sequence). V lost 0 bases to trimming and J lost 1 base, with 16 bases between them. There are 17 residues in the CDR3.

The CDR3 here is CASVAGNEQFF. The CDR3 DNA is TGTGCCAGTGTAGCGGGAAATGAGCAGTTCTTC. This chain uses TRBV19 with TRBJ2-1, with TRBD2 matching 8 bases. The CDR3 consists of 11 residues. Germline CDR1 reads LNHDA; CDR2 reads SQIVND (reference sequence). V trimming: 8 bases; J trimming: 7 bases; junction bases outside the gene matches: 1.

The chain combines TRBV6-5 with TRBJ2-7; tentatively, D is TRBD1 (6 bases). V dropped 6 bases and J dropped 2 bases, with 17 bases sitting between them. The germline V gene has CDR1 MNHEY and CDR2 SVGAGI. The CDR3 has 15 residues. CDR3 nucleotides: TGTGCCAGCAGCCCAAATTTGGACAGTGCCTACGAGCAGTACTTC. Translating gives CASSPNLDSAYEQYF.

This clone was seen a few times. The chain links TRBV9 to TRBJ2-5, with D possibly TRBD1 on 11 matching bases. Trimming removed 3 bases from V and 5 bases from J, with 23 bases in between. From germline, CDR1 is SGDLS and CDR2 YYNGEE. The CDR3 has 17 residues. The CDR3 spells CASSATSGTGGGETQYF. CDR3 coding DNA: TGTGCCAGCAGCGCCACTAGCGGGACAGGGGGGGGCGAGACCCAGTACTTC.

The CDR3 loop is CASRSSGVALTDTQYF. The CDR3 region has the DNA TGTGCCAGCAGATCCTCGGGGGTGGCCCTCACAGATACGCAGTATTTT. V is TRBV7-9 and J is TRBJ2-3, with D possibly matching TRBD2 (6 bases). The CDR3 sequence is 16 residues long. V lost 6 bases and J 2 bases, leaving 18 bases between the germline ends. Germline V CDR1 and CDR2: SEHNR, FQNEAQ (reference sequence).

This rearrangement joins TRBV10-3 to TRBJ1-1, with unresolved D. The CDR3 covers 13 residues. Germline lookup yields CDR1 ENHRY and CDR2 SYGVKD. V was shortened by 3 bases and J by 1 base, with 6 bases between the two germline ends. The CDR3 loop reads CAISDGENTEAFF. DNA of the CDR3: TGTGCCATCAGTGACGGGGAGAACACTGAAGCTTTCTTT.

The chain recombines TRBV19 with TRBJ1-5, with 7 bases identical to TRBD1. Germline lookup yields CDR1 LNHDA and CDR2 SQIVND (reference sequence). CDR3 size: 14 residues. V was pared by 0 bases and J by 5 bases, with 1 base of the junction left unmatched. This CDR3 is CASSIDRGDQPQHF. For the CDR3, the DNA is TGTGCCAGTAGTATAGACAGGGGGGATCAGCCCCAGCATTTT.

The chain is built from TRBV14 and TRBJ2-7; the match to TRBD2 covers 14 bases. Germline trimming cut 4 bases from V and 6 bases from J; bases unmatched to any gene: 5. Germline-derived CDR1 and CDR2 are SGHDN and FVKESK. The CDR3 runs 15 residues. In nucleotides, the CDR3 is TGTGCCAGCAGCCGTAGACTAGCGGGAGGGCTCGAGCAGTACTTC. Protein: CASSRRLAGGLEQYF.

The count of this clone is one. DNA for the CDR3: TGTGCCAGCAGGAAGCGGGAGATCAATGAGCAGTTCTTC. It is translated as CASRKREINEQFF. The V and J genes are TRBV11-3 and TRBJ2-1, with 8 bases matching TRBD2. V was clipped by 6 bases and J by 6 bases; unmatched bases: 4. From germline, CDR1 is SGHNT and CDR2 YENEEA. The CDR3 extends over 13 amino acids.

The chain combines TRBV18 with TRBJ2-7; 7 bases match TRBD1. Germline loops: CDR1 KGHSH, CDR2 LQKENI. After removal of 3 bases from V and 5 bases from J, the junction contained 13 bases not matched to a gene. This CDR3 has 16 residues. The CDR3 DNA reads as TGTGCCAGCTCACCGCCTAAGCGAGGGGGCTCGCACGAGCAGTACGTC. Protein product: CASSPPKRGGSHEQYV.

On this clone: Different DNA sequences within this sample yield the same CDR3. CDR3 coding DNA: TGTGCCAGCAGCTCCGGCAGGGCCAAAAACATTCAGTACTTC. Amino acid sequence: CASSSGRAKNIQYF. The V and J genes are TRBV7-8 and TRBJ2-4; D not resolved. Germline V CDR1 and CDR2: SGHVS, FQNEAQ. V lost 4 bases to trimming and J lost 1 base, with 8 bases between them. The CDR3 is made up of 14 amino acids.

The chain carries TRBV7-8 and TRBJ1-5; weak D call: TRBD1 (5 bases). CDR3 length equals 16 residues. CDR1 SGHVS and CDR2 FQNEAQ come from the germline V gene. V was shortened by 6 bases and J by 7 bases, with 22 bases between the two germline ends. In DNA form, the CDR3 reads TGTGCCAGCAGTCTAATGTGGGCAGGGCATGGGCAGCCCCAGCATTTT. Translated: CASSLMWAGHGQPQHF.